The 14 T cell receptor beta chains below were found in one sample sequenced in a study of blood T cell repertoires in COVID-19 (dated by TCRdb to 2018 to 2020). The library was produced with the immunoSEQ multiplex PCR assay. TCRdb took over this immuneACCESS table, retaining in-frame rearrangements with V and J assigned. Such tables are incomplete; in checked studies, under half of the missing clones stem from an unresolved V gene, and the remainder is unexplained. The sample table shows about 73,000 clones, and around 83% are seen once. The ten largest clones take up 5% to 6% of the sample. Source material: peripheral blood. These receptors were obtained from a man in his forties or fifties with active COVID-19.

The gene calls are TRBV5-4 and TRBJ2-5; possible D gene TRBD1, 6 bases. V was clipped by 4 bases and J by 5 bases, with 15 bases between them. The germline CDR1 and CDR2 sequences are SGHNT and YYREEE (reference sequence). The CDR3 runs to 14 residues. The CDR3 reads CASSLQGQWETQYF. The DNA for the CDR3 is TGTGCCAGCAGCCTTCAGGGGCAGTGGGAGACCCAGTACTTC.

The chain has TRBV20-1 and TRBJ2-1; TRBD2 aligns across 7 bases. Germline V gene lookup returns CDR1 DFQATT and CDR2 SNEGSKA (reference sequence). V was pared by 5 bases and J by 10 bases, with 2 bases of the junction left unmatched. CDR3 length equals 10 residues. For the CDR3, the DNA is TGCAGTGCTGGGGAGGGGGAGCAGTTCTTC. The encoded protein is CSAGEGEQFF.

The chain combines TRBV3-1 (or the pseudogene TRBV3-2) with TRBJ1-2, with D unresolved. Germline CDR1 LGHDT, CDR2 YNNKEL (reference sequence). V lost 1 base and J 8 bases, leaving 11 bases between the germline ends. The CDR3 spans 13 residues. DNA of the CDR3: TGTGCCAGCAGCCAAGGGACGGGCGGGGGCTACACCTTC. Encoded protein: CASSQGTGGGYTF.

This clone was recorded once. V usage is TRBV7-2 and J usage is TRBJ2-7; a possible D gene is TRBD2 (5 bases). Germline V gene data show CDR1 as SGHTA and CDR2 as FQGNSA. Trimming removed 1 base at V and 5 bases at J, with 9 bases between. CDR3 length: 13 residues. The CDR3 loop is CASSLGGWNEQYF. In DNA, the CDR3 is TGTGCCAGCAGCTTAGGAGGGTGGAACGAGCAGTACTTC.

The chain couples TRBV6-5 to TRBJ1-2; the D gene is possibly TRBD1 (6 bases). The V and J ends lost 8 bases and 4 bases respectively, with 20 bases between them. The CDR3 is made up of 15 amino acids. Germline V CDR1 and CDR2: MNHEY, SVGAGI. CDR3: CASWSTGIRAYGYTF. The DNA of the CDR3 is TGTGCCAGCTGGTCTACAGGGATAAGGGCCTATGGCTACACCTTC.

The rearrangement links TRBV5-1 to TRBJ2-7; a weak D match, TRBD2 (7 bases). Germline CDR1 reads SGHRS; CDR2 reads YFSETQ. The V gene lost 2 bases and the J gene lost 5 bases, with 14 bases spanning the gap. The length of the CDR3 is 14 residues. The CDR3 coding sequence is TGCGCCAGCAGCTTACCGGGGGGCAGGAACGAGCAGTACTTC. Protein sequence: CASSLPGGRNEQYF.

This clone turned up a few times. CDR3 in amino acids: CASSLAPAGTAYNEQFF. The CDR3 DNA reads as TGCGCCAGCAGCTTGGCCCCGGCTGGGACAGCTTACAATGAGCAGTTCTTC. The chain has TRBV5-1 and TRBJ2-1; TRBD1 agrees at 7 bases. V lost 0 bases and J lost 4; bases outside the gene matches: 10. The CDR3 contains 17 residues. The germline gives CDR1 SGHRS, CDR2 YFSETQ.

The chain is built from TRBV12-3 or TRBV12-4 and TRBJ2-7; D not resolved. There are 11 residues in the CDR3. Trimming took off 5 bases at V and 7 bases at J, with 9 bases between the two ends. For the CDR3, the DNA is TGTGCCAGCAGTCCGTCTCGTGAGCAGTACTTC. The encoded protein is CASSPSREQYF.

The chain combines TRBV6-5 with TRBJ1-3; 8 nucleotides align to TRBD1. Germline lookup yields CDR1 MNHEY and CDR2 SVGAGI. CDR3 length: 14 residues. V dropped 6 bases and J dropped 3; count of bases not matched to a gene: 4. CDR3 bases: TGTGCCAGCAGGGTACAGGGGGGTGGAAACACCATATATTTT. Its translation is CASRVQGGGNTIYF.

The CDR3 DNA is TGTGCCAGCAGTTTAGGACAGGCTCTAGGCGCTTTCTTT. It yields the protein CASSLGQALGAFF. The chain employs TRBV12-3 or TRBV12-4 and TRBJ1-1; tentative D call: TRBD1 (6 bases). Between the trimmed V and J ends, which lost 1 base and 11 bases, there was a span of 14 bases. The CDR3 extends over 13 amino acids.

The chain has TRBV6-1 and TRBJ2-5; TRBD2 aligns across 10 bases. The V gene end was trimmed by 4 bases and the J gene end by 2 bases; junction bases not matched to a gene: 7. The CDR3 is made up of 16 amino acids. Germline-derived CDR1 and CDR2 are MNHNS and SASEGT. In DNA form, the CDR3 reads TGTGCCAGCAGTGGACCTAGCGGGGGCTTACAAGAGACCCAGTACTTC. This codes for CASSGPSGGLQETQYF.

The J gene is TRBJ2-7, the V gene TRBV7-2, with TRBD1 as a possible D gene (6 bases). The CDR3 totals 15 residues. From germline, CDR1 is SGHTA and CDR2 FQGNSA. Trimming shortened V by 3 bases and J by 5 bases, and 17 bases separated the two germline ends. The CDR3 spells CASSFKAGEYHEQYF. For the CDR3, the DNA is TGTGCCAGCAGCTTTAAGGCAGGGGAGTACCACGAGCAGTACTTC.

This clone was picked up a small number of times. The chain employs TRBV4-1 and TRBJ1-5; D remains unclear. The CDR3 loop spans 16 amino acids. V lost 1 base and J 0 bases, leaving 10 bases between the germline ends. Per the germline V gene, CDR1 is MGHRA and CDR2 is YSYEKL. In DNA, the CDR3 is TGCGCCAGCAGCCAAGGTAGCGCCTATAGCAATCAGCCCCAGCATTTT. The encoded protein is CASSQGSAYSNQPQHF.

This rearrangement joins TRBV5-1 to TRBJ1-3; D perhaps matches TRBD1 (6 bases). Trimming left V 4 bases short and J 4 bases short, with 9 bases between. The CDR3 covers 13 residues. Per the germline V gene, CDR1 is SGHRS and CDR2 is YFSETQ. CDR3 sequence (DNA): TGCGCCAGCAGCAGGACAGAAGGAAACACCATATATTTT. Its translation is CASSRTEGNTIYF.